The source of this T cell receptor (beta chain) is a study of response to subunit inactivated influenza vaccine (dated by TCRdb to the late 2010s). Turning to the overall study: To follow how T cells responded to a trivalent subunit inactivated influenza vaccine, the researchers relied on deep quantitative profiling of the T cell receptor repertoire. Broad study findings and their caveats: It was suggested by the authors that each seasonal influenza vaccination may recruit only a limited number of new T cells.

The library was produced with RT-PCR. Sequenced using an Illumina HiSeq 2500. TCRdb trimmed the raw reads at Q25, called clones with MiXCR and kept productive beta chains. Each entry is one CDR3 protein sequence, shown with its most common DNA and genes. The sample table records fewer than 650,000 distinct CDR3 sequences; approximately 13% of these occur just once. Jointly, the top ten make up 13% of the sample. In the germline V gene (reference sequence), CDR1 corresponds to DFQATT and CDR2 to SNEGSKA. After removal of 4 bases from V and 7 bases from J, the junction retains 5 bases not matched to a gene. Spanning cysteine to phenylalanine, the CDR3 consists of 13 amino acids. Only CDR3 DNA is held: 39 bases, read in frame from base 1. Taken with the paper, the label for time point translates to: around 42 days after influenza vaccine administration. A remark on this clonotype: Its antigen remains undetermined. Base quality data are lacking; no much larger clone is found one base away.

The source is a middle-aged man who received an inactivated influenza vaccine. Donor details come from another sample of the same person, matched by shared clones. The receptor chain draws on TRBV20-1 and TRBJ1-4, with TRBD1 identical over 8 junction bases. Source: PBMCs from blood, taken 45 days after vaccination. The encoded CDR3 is CSATGTGSEKLFF. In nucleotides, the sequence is TGCAGTGCTACAGGGACAGGCAGTGAAAAACTGTTTTTT.